The clone carrying this TCR beta chain came up once. This specimen belongs to a study of cytomegalovirus exposure and HLA in healthy donors. V was pared by 3 bases and J by 6 bases, with 12 bases of the junction left unmatched. This CDR3 has 16 residues. In germline, CDR1 is KGHSH, CDR2 LQKENI. 13 Jbeta primers and 60 Vbeta primers were used for the PCR. Authors' analysis steps: Some 11 million of the about 80 million unique TCR beta chains counted in a later analysis were shared. Assay: immunoSEQ multiplex PCR; the TCRdb copy retains only in-frame clones and omits some. For V, J and clone size, that table is used; D and trimming come from the DNA. The data contain roughly 170,000 clones, 75% to 85% of them singletons.

The specimen was PBMCs. The chain joins TRBV18 to TRBJ2-7; 9 nucleotides match TRBD1. The sequence was obtained from a boy aged 10-17 years in good health and CMV-seronegative. The CDR3 DNA is TGTGCCAGCTCACCCCCGCCGGGACAGGGTTTGGGCGAGCAGTACTTC. It translates to CASSPPPGQGLGEQYF.